These T cell receptor beta chains were read from a single sample in a study of response to subunit inactivated influenza vaccine. TCRdb used MiXCR to reprocess the RT-PCR reads, holding one entry per CDR3 protein. The table includes a few hundred thousand distinct CDR3 sequences, 14% detected once. The sample here was PBMCs from blood, taken about 13 days after vaccination. The receptors were sampled from a man aged 50 to 60 who received an inactivated influenza vaccine. Each CDR3 is given with its conserved first and last residue. Each record gives: V gene, J gene, CDR3 protein.

V gene: TRBV11-2; J gene: TRBJ2-7; CDR3 protein: CASSFRLAGFSYEQYF
V gene: TRBV20-1; J gene: TRBJ2-5; CDR3 protein: CSARDGLAETQYF
V gene: TRBV4-1; J gene: TRBJ2-7; CDR3 protein: CASSQVPTGVIYEQYF
V gene: TRBV11-2; J gene: TRBJ2-7; CDR3 protein: CASSSVVGGLAGSYEQYF
V gene: TRBV5-1; J gene: TRBJ2-7; CDR3 protein: CASRTGTENSYEQYF
V gene: TRBV4-3; J gene: TRBJ1-1; CDR3 protein: CASSQRRGIEAFF
V gene: TRBV4-2; J gene: TRBJ2-1; CDR3 protein: CASSLRRLAGDPSYNEQFF
V gene: TRBV5-6; J gene: TRBJ2-5; CDR3 protein: CASSWGPGQKETQYF
V gene: TRBV7-8; J gene: TRBJ1-2; CDR3 protein: CASSLNRVAYGYTF
V gene: TRBV20-1; J gene: TRBJ2-4; CDR3 protein: CSARKWTGTKNIQYF
V gene: TRBV20-1; J gene: TRBJ2-3; CDR3 protein: CSARDPASGRLDTQYF
V gene: TRBV11-2; J gene: TRBJ2-7; CDR3 protein: CASSLGLAGGRSSYEQYF
V gene: TRBV7-9; J gene: TRBJ2-7; CDR3 protein: CASSPIRGDGHYEQYF
V gene: TRBV11-2; J gene: TRBJ2-2; CDR3 protein: CASSPLQTNTGELFF
V gene: TRBV7-7; J gene: TRBJ2-5; CDR3 protein: CASSPKGLAGGPETQYF
V gene: TRBV29-1; J gene: TRBJ2-7; CDR3 protein: CSVKTGQGHEQYF
V gene: TRBV30; J gene: TRBJ2-7; CDR3 protein: CAWSVPGSIAYEQYF
V gene: TRBV24-1; J gene: TRBJ2-1; CDR3 protein: CATPTGGLIHEQFF
V gene: TRBV4-1; J gene: TRBJ1-1; CDR3 protein: CASSQVYLNTEAFF
V gene: TRBV5-1; J gene: TRBJ1-2; CDR3 protein: CASSSEGTGVGYTF
V gene: TRBV10-3; J gene: TRBJ2-5; CDR3 protein: CATSLAGGQETQYF
V gene: TRBV5-1; J gene: TRBJ2-5; CDR3 protein: CASSDPPRETQYF
V gene: TRBV20-1; J gene: TRBJ1-5; CDR3 protein: CSADRGGGNQPQHF
V gene: TRBV5-6; J gene: TRBJ2-5; CDR3 protein: CASSSGLAEETQYF
V gene: TRBV25-1; J gene: TRBJ1-5; CDR3 protein: CASSDPGVSQPQHF
V gene: TRBV10-3; J gene: TRBJ1-2; CDR3 protein: CAISRTENYGYTF
V gene: TRBV7-8; J gene: TRBJ2-2; CDR3 protein: CATPTSGGLSNTGELFF
V gene: TRBV24-1; J gene: TRBJ2-1; CDR3 protein: CATSDLAGVGRNEQFF
V gene: TRBV29-1; J gene: TRBJ2-3; CDR3 protein: CSVAMVAGGYTQYF
V gene: TRBV20-1; J gene: TRBJ2-3; CDR3 protein: CSALAFVADTQYF
V gene: TRBV5-5; J gene: TRBJ2-1; CDR3 protein: CASSTSGIGPYNEQFF
V gene: TRBV29-1; J gene: TRBJ2-1; CDR3 protein: CSGRTSGGNHNYNEQFF
V gene: TRBV12-3/TRBV12-4; J gene: TRBJ2-5; CDR3 protein: CASLLRGLGETQYF
V gene: TRBV7-2; J gene: TRBJ2-7; CDR3 protein: CASSLGVGLYEQYF
V gene: TRBV25-1; J gene: TRBJ2-2; CDR3 protein: CASSEVTNTGELFF
V gene: TRBV5-1; J gene: TRBJ1-4; CDR3 protein: CASSFRFATNEKLFF
V gene: TRBV7-9; J gene: TRBJ2-1; CDR3 protein: CASSSPKSSYNEQFF
V gene: TRBV5-1; J gene: TRBJ2-5; CDR3 protein: CASSPALTASGRVETQYF
V gene: TRBV5-1; J gene: TRBJ2-3; CDR3 protein: CASRGQGAADTQYF
V gene: TRBV10-3; J gene: TRBJ2-1; CDR3 protein: CAISPATGGPYYNEQFF
V gene: TRBV9; J gene: TRBJ2-3; CDR3 protein: CASSRLAGGHNTQYF
V gene: TRBV11-2; J gene: TRBJ2-5; CDR3 protein: CASSLVGQIIKRGQETQYF
V gene: TRBV15; J gene: TRBJ2-1; CDR3 protein: CARQGLIVNEQFF
V gene: TRBV12-3/TRBV12-4; J gene: TRBJ2-7; CDR3 protein: CASSLSTGREQYF
V gene: TRBV11-2; J gene: TRBJ2-1; CDR3 protein: CASSLDASGGISSYNEQFF
V gene: TRBV9; J gene: TRBJ2-5; CDR3 protein: CASSRDRAETQYF
V gene: TRBV7-2; J gene: TRBJ2-3; CDR3 protein: CASRRTSGSSTDTQYF
V gene: TRBV6-1; J gene: TRBJ2-3; CDR3 protein: CASRTIAASTDTQYF
V gene: TRBV3-1; J gene: TRBJ2-3; CDR3 protein: CASSQEGRTNTQYF
V gene: TRBV7-6; J gene: TRBJ2-5; CDR3 protein: CASSLEPSQETQYF
V gene: TRBV9; J gene: TRBJ2-7; CDR3 protein: CASSETEGVYEQYF
V gene: TRBV7-2; J gene: TRBJ1-1; CDR3 protein: CASSLDGLPEAFF